This T cell receptor (beta chain) is from a study of regulatory T cells in long-lasting Graves disease. V lost 0 bases and J lost 8; bases outside the gene matches: 7. The CDR3 loop spans 15 amino acids. Germline V lookup: CDR1 SGDLS, CDR2 YYNGEE. CDR3-region Arm-PCR and iRepertoire HTBI primers produced the TCR beta libraries. MiXCR was run by TCRdb on the multiplex PCR reads, yielding one entry per CDR3 protein. The sample has more than 400,000 distinct CDR3 sequences; about 17% are singletons. This clonotype was observed a few times. This sample's time point: newly diagnosed GD, antithyroid drugs for less than 3 months. Preparation of the TCR library used RNA extracted from PBMCs. The sample was also reused in another study, on T cells in Graves' hyperthyroidism and ophthalmopathy.

The chain recombines TRBV9 with TRBJ2-1; 8 nucleotides line up with TRBD2. This receptor was taken from a man in his forties or fifties with Graves disease. The source material was peripheral blood mononuclear cells (PBMCs), sampled at new diagnosis, from a patient treated with antithyroid drugs. The CDR3 DNA reads TGTGCCAGCAGCGTAGGAGTAGCGGGAATCTATGAGCAGTTCTTC. Translation: CASSVGVAGIYEQFF. Supplemented by reference TRBV9 and TRBJ2-1, the full variable domain reads DSGVTQTPKHLITATGQRVTLRCSPRSGDLSVYWYQQSLDQGLQFLIQYYNGEERAKGNILERFSAQQFPDLHSELNLSSLELGDSALYFCASSVGVAGIYEQFFGPGTRLTVL.